This T cell receptor (beta chain) was obtained from a study of cytomegalovirus exposure and HLA in healthy donors. Findings and limits, study-wide: Sequencing depth roughly uniform across donors was assumed in presence/absence analyses.

CDR1 and CDR2 from the germline V gene are MNHEY and SMNVEV (reference sequence). This CDR3 has 15 amino acids. V lost 0 bases, J lost 2 bases, and 2 bases stayed unmatched. To note about this clone: The antigen remains unidentified.

PCR involved 60 Vbeta and 13 Jbeta primers. The protocol was immunoSEQ multiplex PCR, while the TCRdb copy is restricted to in-frame clones and leaves out a portion. The sample has 150,000 to 200,000 clones, 65% to 90% seen once. What was sequenced was PBMCs. This receptor was taken from a man between 50 and 59 years old in good health and CMV-seropositive. V is TRBV27 and J is TRBJ2-7; the match to TRBD1 covers 9 bases. CDR3 amino acids: CASSLSRTGAYEQYF. As DNA, the CDR3 is TGTGCCAGCAGTTTATCTAGGACAGGGGCCTACGAGCAGTACTTC.